This TCR beta chain is from a study of beta chain features in type 1 diabetes. Overall study findings and caveats: VDJ junctions from type 1 diabetes patients carried fewer insertions and larger deletions.

The CDR3 spans 14 residues. CDR1 and CDR2 (germline): SGHTA, FQGNSA. J was trimmed by 7 bases and V by 7 bases; bases with no gene match: 10. Expressed TCRB transcripts were sequenced, since all the RNA that had been isolated was reverse transcribed. Measured with immunoSEQ multiplex PCR; TCRdb has only the in-frame clones, and not every one. The sample comprises fewer than 250,000 clones, less than 15% of which are singletons, and about 0.026% rests with the top ten. As regards this clone: Its matching antigen is unknown.

The sequenced sample consisted of naive CD4+ T cells from blood. This receptor was obtained from a woman aged 40-49 years in good health. The V and J genes are TRBV7-2 and TRBJ2-1; 7 bases map to TRBD2. The CDR3 bases are TGTGCCAGCACCCAGTACGGGACTACGAATGAGCAGTTCTTC. It yields the protein CASTQYGTTNEQFF.